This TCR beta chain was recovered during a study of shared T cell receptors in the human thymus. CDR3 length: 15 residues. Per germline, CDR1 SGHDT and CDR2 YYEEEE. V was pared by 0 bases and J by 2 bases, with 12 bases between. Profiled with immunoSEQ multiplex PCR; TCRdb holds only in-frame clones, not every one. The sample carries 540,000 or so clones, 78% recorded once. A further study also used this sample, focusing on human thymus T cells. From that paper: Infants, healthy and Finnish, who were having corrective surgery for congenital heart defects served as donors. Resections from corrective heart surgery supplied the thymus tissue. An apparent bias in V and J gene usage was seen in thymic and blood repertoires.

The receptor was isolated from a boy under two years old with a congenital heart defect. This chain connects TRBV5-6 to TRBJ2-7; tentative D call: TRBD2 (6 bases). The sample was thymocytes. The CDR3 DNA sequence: TGTGCCAGCAGCTTGGCGGCGGGAAAACCCTACGAGCAGTACTTC. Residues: CASSLAAGKPYEQYF.